Listed below are T cell receptor beta chains from one sample, sequenced in a study of CD8 T cells in Susac syndrome. In TCRdb, the immunoSEQ multiplex PCR reads were re-called with MiXCR into one record per CDR3 protein. Of around 130,000 distinct CDR3 sequences listed, around 91% were seen once; the top ten hold roughly 0.25%. Specimen: CD8+ T cells from PBMCs. The receptor set was obtained from a human donor with multiple sclerosis. The CDR3 runs from the conserved cysteine through the conserved F or W. The order of the fields is V gene, D gene, clone size, J gene, CDR3 protein, CDR3 DNA. A D gene is named only where the DNA matches it firmly. Clone size is not always given. Where it is, it says once, few, many or a class for expanded clones.

v_call: TRBV4-3
d_call: -
clone_size: -
j_call: TRBJ1-1
cdr3_aa: CASSRGRGPGTEAFF
cdr3_nt: TGCGCCAGCAGCCGGGGACGGGGACCTGGCACTGAAGCTTTCTTT

v_call: TRBV9
d_call: -
clone_size: -
j_call: TRBJ2-3
cdr3_aa: CASSVVSGGTDTQYF
cdr3_nt: TGTGCCAGCAGCGTAGTAAGCGGCGGCACAGATACGCAGTATTTT

v_call: TRBV7-9
d_call: -
clone_size: -
j_call: TRBJ2-1
cdr3_aa: CASSLVLARGNEQFF
cdr3_nt: TGTGCCAGCAGCTTAGTTCTAGCGAGGGGAAATGAGCAGTTCTTC

v_call: TRBV6-1
d_call: -
clone_size: -
j_call: TRBJ2-5
cdr3_aa: CASSEAGIQETQYF
cdr3_nt: TGTGCCAGCAGTGAGGCAGGGATCCAAGAGACCCAGTACTTC

v_call: TRBV9
d_call: TRBD2
clone_size: -
j_call: TRBJ2-1
cdr3_aa: CASSVGASGGGDEQFF
cdr3_nt: TGTGCCAGCAGCGTAGGGGCTAGCGGGGGAGGAGATGAGCAGTTCTTC

v_call: TRBV19
d_call: -
clone_size: -
j_call: TRBJ2-7
cdr3_aa: CASSGWEDHEQYF
cdr3_nt: TGTGCCAGTAGTGGATGGGAGGACCACGAGCAGTACTTC

v_call: TRBV12-3/TRBV12-4
d_call: -
clone_size: -
j_call: TRBJ2-2
cdr3_aa: CASSRGPLTAGELFF
cdr3_nt: TGTGCCAGCAGCAGGGGACCCTTAACGGCGGGGGAGCTGTTTTTT

v_call: TRBV7-9
d_call: TRBD1
clone_size: -
j_call: TRBJ2-3
cdr3_aa: CASSLQTGDATDTQYF
cdr3_nt: TGTGCCAGCAGCTTACAGACAGGGGACGCCACAGATACGCAGTATTTT

v_call: TRBV27
d_call: -
clone_size: few
j_call: TRBJ2-7
cdr3_aa: CASRGTNRDEQYF
cdr3_nt: TGTGCCAGCAGGGGGACCAATCGGGACGAGCAGTACTTC

v_call: TRBV6-4
d_call: -
clone_size: -
j_call: TRBJ2-2
cdr3_aa: CASSDPLTGELFF
cdr3_nt: TGTGCCAGCAGTGACCCGCTCACCGGGGAGCTGTTTTTT

v_call: TRBV4-2
d_call: -
clone_size: once
j_call: TRBJ1-4
cdr3_aa: CASSPGAEGDEKLFF
cdr3_nt: TGTGCCAGCAGCCCCGGGGCGGAAGGGGATGAAAAACTGTTTTTT

v_call: TRBV3-1
d_call: -
clone_size: once
j_call: TRBJ1-2
cdr3_aa: CASSQEGAANYGYTF
cdr3_nt: TGTGCCAGCAGCCAAGAGGGGGCGGCAAACTATGGCTACACCTTC

v_call: TRBV15
d_call: -
clone_size: -
j_call: TRBJ2-3
cdr3_aa: CATSRDLTDTQYF
cdr3_nt: TGTGCCACCAGCAGAGATCTAACAGATACGCAGTATTTT

v_call: TRBV27
d_call: -
clone_size: once
j_call: TRBJ1-2
cdr3_aa: CASSPSSGTKGYGYTF
cdr3_nt: TGTGCCAGCAGTCCATCTTCCGGGACAAAAGGCTATGGCTACACCTTC

v_call: TRBV6-1
d_call: -
clone_size: -
j_call: TRBJ1-1
cdr3_aa: CASSDFGQNTEAFF
cdr3_nt: TGTGCCAGCAGTGATTTCGGACAGAACACTGAAGCTTTCTTT

v_call: TRBV29-1
d_call: -
clone_size: -
j_call: TRBJ2-7
cdr3_aa: CSVADTLPYEQYF
cdr3_nt: TGCAGCGTTGCCGATACGTTACCCTACGAGCAGTACTTC

v_call: TRBV24-1
d_call: -
clone_size: -
j_call: TRBJ2-7
cdr3_aa: CATSRAAVDEQYF
cdr3_nt: TGTGCCACCAGTCGAGCTGCCGTGGACGAGCAGTACTTC

v_call: TRBV28
d_call: TRBD1
clone_size: -
j_call: TRBJ2-2
cdr3_aa: CATGTGDSGELFF
cdr3_nt: TGTGCCACGGGGACAGGGGATAGCGGGGAGCTGTTTTTT

v_call: TRBV27
d_call: TRBD1
clone_size: -
j_call: TRBJ2-5
cdr3_aa: CASSPDRGKETQYF
cdr3_nt: TGTGCCAGCAGTCCGGACAGGGGGAAAGAGACCCAGTACTTC

v_call: TRBV28
d_call: -
clone_size: -
j_call: TRBJ1-3
cdr3_aa: CASSFRGENTIYF
cdr3_nt: TGTGCCAGCAGTTTTAGGGGGGAAAACACCATATATTTT

v_call: TRBV7-6
d_call: TRBD2
clone_size: -
j_call: TRBJ2-1
cdr3_aa: CASSLRLAPTREQFF
cdr3_nt: TGTGCCAGCAGCTTGAGACTAGCCCCTACGAGGGAGCAGTTCTTC

v_call: TRBV19
d_call: -
clone_size: -
j_call: TRBJ2-3
cdr3_aa: CASTASGYSGDTQYF
cdr3_nt: TGTGCCAGTACCGCCTCGGGCTATTCGGGGGATACGCAGTATTTT

v_call: TRBV7-6
d_call: -
clone_size: -
j_call: TRBJ1-1
cdr3_aa: CASGAGVNTEAFF
cdr3_nt: TGTGCCAGCGGTGCAGGGGTGAACACTGAAGCTTTCTTT

v_call: TRBV7-3
d_call: -
clone_size: -
j_call: TRBJ1-2
cdr3_aa: CASSFPGRVYGYTF
cdr3_nt: TGTGCCAGCAGCTTCCCAGGCAGGGTCTATGGCTACACCTTC

v_call: TRBV5-1
d_call: -
clone_size: -
j_call: TRBJ1-2
cdr3_aa: CASSLQGPDGYTF
cdr3_nt: TGCGCCAGCAGCTTGCAGGGGCCGGATGGCTACACCTTC

v_call: TRBV25-1
d_call: -
clone_size: -
j_call: TRBJ2-6
cdr3_aa: CASSAGANVLTF
cdr3_nt: TGTGCCAGCAGTGCTGGGGCCAACGTCCTGACTTTC

v_call: TRBV3-1
d_call: TRBD1
clone_size: -
j_call: TRBJ2-7
cdr3_aa: CASSQVQTGFGEQYF
cdr3_nt: TGTGCCAGCAGCCAGGTACAGACAGGGTTCGGCGAGCAGTACTTC